Presented here are 31 T cell receptor beta chains from one specimen sequenced in a study of T cell changes during pregnancy in multiple sclerosis. The method was immunoSEQ multiplex PCR; TCRdb's version includes in-frame clones alone and lacks a portion of them. Here the sample spans some 79,000 clones, about nine tenths being singletons. The sample here was CD4+ T cells from peripheral blood mononuclear cells, taken in the second trimester of pregnancy. Receptors were obtained from a female donor with multiple sclerosis, enrolled in a pregnancy study.

V is TRBV7-2 and J is TRBJ1-2; D is perhaps TRBD1 (5 bases). CDR1 is SGHTA, CDR2 FQGNSA, per germline. V was pared by 3 bases and J by 5 bases, with 13 bases between. CDR3 size: 14 residues. CDR3 DNA: TGTGCCAGCAGCTTGGGGGGTCTGGAATATGGCTACACCTTC. Translation: CASSLGGLEYGYTF.

The chain links TRBV9 to TRBJ1-6; D is ambiguous. V gave up 1 base and J gave up 4 bases, with 6 bases separating them. Looked up from germline, CDR1 is SGDLS and CDR2 is YYNGEE. The CDR3 contains 14 residues. The CDR3: CASSVTIYNSPLHF. The CDR3 DNA sequence: TGTGCCAGCAGCGTAACAATATATAATTCACCCCTCCACTTT.

This clone came up once. The chain joins TRBV4-1 to TRBJ2-3; TRBD2 aligns across 13 bases. Trimming cost V 6 bases and J 7 bases; bases outside gene matches: 22. Germline loops: CDR1 MGHRA, CDR2 YSYEKL. This CDR3 has 20 residues. In DNA, the CDR3 is TGCGCCAGCAGTGGACTTGTCGGAGGACTAGCGGGAGTCGCGCGGAATACGCAGTATTTT. Protein product: CASSGLVGGLAGVARNTQYF.

This clone was observed a few times. Here the CDR3 DNA reads TGTGCCAGCTCACCGTTCCCGGGACTAGCGGGTCCGAACACCGGGGAGCTGTTTTTT. Translating gives CASSPFPGLAGPNTGELFF. The chain couples TRBV18 to TRBJ2-2, with TRBD2 identical over 12 bases. Looked up from germline, CDR1 is KGHSH and CDR2 is LQKENI. The CDR3 extends over 19 amino acids. The V and J ends lost 3 bases and 0 bases, in that order; junction bases with no gene match: 8.

The rearrangement links TRBV18 to TRBJ1-5, with 7 bases matching TRBD1. The CDR3 extends over 14 amino acids. Germline assignment: CDR1 KGHSH and CDR2 LQKENI. J was trimmed by 6 bases and V by 8 bases; bases with no gene match: 10. This chain's CDR3 is CASTATGAGQPQHF. The CDR3, as DNA: TGTGCCAGCACGGCTACAGGGGCCGGTCAGCCCCAGCATTTT.

The chain uses TRBV5-4 and TRBJ1-1; 8 positions match TRBD1. CDR3 length equals 16 residues. J was trimmed by 1 base and V by 0 bases; bases with no gene match: 5. Germline CDR1 reads SGHNT; CDR2 reads YYREEE (reference sequence). This CDR3 reads CASSLGMDRANTEAFF. As DNA, the CDR3 is TGTGCCAGCAGCTTGGGGATGGACAGGGCGAACACTGAAGCTTTCTTT. The full variable domain, with the rest looked up from reference TRBV5-4 and TRBJ1-1, is ETGVTQSPTHLIKTRGQQVTLRCSSQSGHNTVSWYQQALGQGPQFIFQYYREEENGRGNFPPRFSGLQFPNYSSELNVNALELDDSALYLCASSLGMDRANTEAFFGQGTRLTVV.

This clone was counted a few times. The V gene is TRBV5-6, the J gene TRBJ2-6; the match to TRBD2 covers 9 bases. Trimming cost V 4 bases and J 0 bases; bases outside gene matches: 5. This CDR3 has 17 residues. Germline V gene data show CDR1 as SGHDT and CDR2 as YYEEEE. CDR3 residues: CASSLSGGNSGANVLTF. CDR3 coding DNA: TGTGCCAGCAGCCTGAGCGGGGGGAACTCTGGGGCCAACGTCCTGACTTTC. The whole variable domain, filled in from reference TRBV5-6 and TRBJ2-6, reads DAGVTQSPTHLIKTRGQQVTLRCSPKSGHDTVSWYQQALGQGPQFIFQYYEEEERQRGNFPDRFSGHQFPNYSSELNVNALLLGDSALYLCASSLSGGNSGANVLTFGAGSRLTVL.

This chain joins TRBV5-1 and TRBJ2-1; 10 nucleotides line up with TRBD1. This CDR3 comprises 15 residues. Germline V gene sequence: CDR1 SGHRS, CDR2 YFSETQ. Germline trimming cut 0 bases from V and 4 bases from J; bases unmatched to any gene: 1. CDR3 amino acids: CASSLGDRGYNEQFF. CDR3 bases: TGCGCCAGCAGCTTGGGGGACAGGGGTTACAATGAGCAGTTCTTC. Full variable domain (remainder filled in from reference TRBV5-1 and TRBJ2-1): KAGVTQTPRYLIKTRGQQVTLSCSPISGHRSVSWYQQTPGQGLQFLFEYFSETQRNKGNFPGRFSGRQFSNSRSEMNVSTLELGDSALYLCASSLGDRGYNEQFFGPGTRLTVL.

J is TRBJ1-1 and V is TRBV5-4; the match to TRBD1 covers 11 bases. In germline, CDR1 is SGHNT, CDR2 YYREEE (reference sequence). The CDR3 runs to 14 residues. The trim removed 1 base at V and 5 bases at J, leaving 1 base unmatched. This chain's CDR3 is CASSLRDRGTEAFF. The CDR3 nucleotides are TGTGCCAGCAGCTTGCGGGACAGGGGGACTGAAGCTTTCTTT.

The V call is TRBV7-8, the J call TRBJ1-2, with D possibly TRBD1 on 5 matching bases. This CDR3 contains 16 residues. V was trimmed by 1 base and J by 7 bases, leaving 19 bases between them. The V gene's germline CDR1 is SGHVS and CDR2 FQNEAQ. The CDR3 region has the DNA TGTGCCAGCAGCTTAGGCCCCTCGGGGGGAGGGGTTGGCTACACCTTC. Its protein is CASSLGPSGGGVGYTF. Based on the CDR3 plus reference TRBV7-8 and TRBJ1-2, the full variable domain is GAGVSQSPRYKVAKRGQDVALRCDPISGHVSLFWYQQALGQGPEFLTYFQNEAQLDKSGLPSDRFFAERPEGSVSTLKIQRTQQEDSAVYLCASSLGPSGGGVGYTFGSGTRLTVV.

The J gene is TRBJ2-7, the V gene TRBV5-1; a weak D match, TRBD2 (7 bases). The germline V gene encodes CDR1 SGHRS and CDR2 YFSETQ. V lost 1 base to trimming and J lost 1 base, with 12 bases between them. The CDR3 length is 15 residues. CDR3 residues: CASSLTGGQSYEQYF. As DNA, the CDR3 is TGCGCCAGCAGCTTGACGGGGGGCCAATCCTACGAGCAGTACTTC.

The chain uses TRBV5-1 and TRBJ2-3; the D gene is possibly TRBD2 (6 bases). The CDR3 totals 16 residues. V lost 7 bases, J lost 4 bases, and 22 bases lay in between. The germline V gene encodes CDR1 SGHRS and CDR2 YFSETQ. CDR3 in amino acids: CASDTGRKSGADTQYF. DNA for the CDR3: TGCGCCAGCGACACGGGGAGGAAAAGCGGCGCAGATACGCAGTATTTT.

This chain joins TRBV30 and TRBJ1-5; D gene unclear. Trimming removed 3 bases from V and 5 bases from J, with 11 bases in between. Germline V gene data show CDR1 as GTSNPN and CDR2 as SVGIG (reference sequence). The CDR3 spans 13 residues. The CDR3 DNA reads as TGTGCCTGGAGCCGTGGAGGGCATCAGCCCCAGCATTTT. Translating gives CAWSRGGHQPQHF.

The DNA for the CDR3 is TGTGCCAGCTCACTAACTGAATCCTACGAGCAGTACTTC. Amino acids: CASSLTESYEQYF. The J gene is TRBJ2-7, the V gene TRBV18; D gene ambiguous. This CDR3 is built from 13 residues. V lost 4 bases to trimming and J lost 1 base, with 8 bases between them. Germline V CDR1 and CDR2: KGHSH, LQKENI.

The rearrangement uses TRBV27 and TRBJ1-4, with D maybe TRBD1 (5 bases). Germline CDR1 is MNHEY and CDR2 is SMNVEV (reference sequence). V dropped 3 bases and J dropped 5 bases, with 13 bases sitting between them. The CDR3 extends over 15 amino acids. CDR3 in amino acids: CASSFFGGVNEKLFF. The DNA of the CDR3 is TGTGCCAGCAGTTTCTTCGGGGGTGTGAATGAAAAACTGTTTTTT.

The chain is built from TRBV7-9 and TRBJ1-2; D gene ambiguous. Trimming took off 4 bases at V and 8 bases at J, with 11 bases between the two ends. The CDR3 covers 12 residues. The germline CDR1 and CDR2 sequences are SEHNR and FQNEAQ (reference sequence). The CDR3 nucleotides are TGTGCCAGCAGCTCCAGGTTTCGGGGCTACACCTTC. It specifies CASSSRFRGYTF.

The genes are TRBV9 and TRBJ2-3; the D is unclear. The V gene's germline CDR1 is SGDLS and CDR2 YYNGEE. The CDR3 extends over 15 amino acids. Trimming stripped 1 base from V and 0 bases from J, with 9 bases between. CDR3 nucleotide sequence: TGTGCCAGCAGCGTATCTACCTCTAGCACAGATACGCAGTATTTT. It translates to CASSVSTSSTDTQYF.

The chain combines TRBV5-1 with TRBJ2-3, with 12 bases aligning to TRBD2. V trimming: 0 bases; J trimming: 0 bases; junction bases outside the gene matches: 2. This CDR3 spans 17 amino acids. The germline V gene has CDR1 SGHRS and CDR2 YFSETQ. CDR3 amino acids: CASSLALAGGSTDTQYF. For the CDR3, the DNA is TGCGCCAGCAGCTTGGCTCTAGCGGGAGGGAGCACAGATACGCAGTATTTT. Variable domain in full (rest from reference TRBV5-1 and TRBJ2-3): KAGVTQTPRYLIKTRGQQVTLSCSPISGHRSVSWYQQTPGQGLQFLFEYFSETQRNKGNFPGRFSGRQFSNSRSEMNVSTLELGDSALYLCASSLALAGGSTDTQYFGPGTRLTVL.

This chain joins TRBV15 and TRBJ1-4, with TRBD1 matching 9 bases. CDR1 is LNHNV, CDR2 YYDKDF, per germline (reference sequence). V was clipped by 0 bases and J by 10 bases; unmatched bases: 9. The CDR3 loop spans 16 amino acids. Here the CDR3 DNA reads TGTGCCACCAGCAGAGACAAACGGACAGGGGATCGAAAACTGTTTTTT. Protein: CATSRDKRTGDRKLFF.

The chain carries TRBV5-1 and TRBJ2-2; D gene unclear. Germline V gene sequence: CDR1 SGHRS, CDR2 YFSETQ. The V end was cut by 1 base, the J end by 6 bases, with 10 bases between. There are 14 residues in the CDR3. CDR3 in amino acids: CASSLSSEPGELFF. The CDR3 DNA reads as TGCGCCAGCAGCTTGAGTTCGGAGCCCGGGGAGCTGTTTTTT.

This clone has just one count. The rearrangement joins TRBV5-6 to TRBJ1-2, with 7 bases lining up with TRBD1. The CDR3 consists of 14 residues. V trimming: 0 bases; J trimming: 7 bases; junction bases outside the gene matches: 6. CDR1 and CDR2 (germline): SGHDT, YYEEEE. Here the CDR3 reads CASSLGDRDSGYTF. For the CDR3, the DNA is TGTGCCAGCAGCTTGGGAGACAGGGACAGTGGCTACACCTTC.

The J gene is TRBJ2-6, the V gene TRBV7-3; 12 nucleotides match TRBD1. Unmatched junction bases numbered 11, after V lost 5 bases and J lost 0 bases. Per the germline V gene, CDR1 is SGHTA and CDR2 is FQGTGA. The CDR3 is 20 amino acids. DNA of the CDR3: TGTGCCAGCAGCCCCGGGGACAGGGGGCCTTTTCACTCTGGGGCCAACGTCCTGACTTTC. Residues: CASSPGDRGPFHSGANVLTF.

Only one count was recorded for this clone. This chain uses TRBV6-1 with TRBJ1-6; D possibly corresponds to TRBD1 (6 bases). This CDR3 is 17 amino acids long. The ends were cut back, 5 bases at V and 4 bases at J, with 18 bases in the middle. From germline, CDR1 is MNHNS and CDR2 SASEGT. The chain's CDR3 is CASSQDRSTAYNSPLHF. CDR3 DNA: TGTGCCAGCAGTCAAGACAGGTCCACGGCGTATAATTCACCCCTCCACTTT.

The chain has TRBV7-7 and TRBJ2-3; the match to TRBD1 covers 9 bases. This CDR3 comprises 14 residues. Germline-derived CDR1 and CDR2 are SSHAT and FNYEAQ (reference sequence). V shed 5 bases and J 2 bases; nucleotides not matched to a gene: 2. CDR3 protein: CASSHRGLTDTQYF. The CDR3 bases are TGTGCCAGCAGCCACAGGGGGCTCACAGATACGCAGTATTTT.

V gene TRBV6-1 combines with J gene TRBJ2-3, with 9 bases aligning to TRBD1. Germline V gene sequence: CDR1 MNHNS, CDR2 SASEGT. The ends lost 9 bases at V and 1 base at J; junction bases unmatched: 8. The CDR3 consists of 15 residues. CDR3 protein: CASDRQGVRTDTQYF. The CDR3 nucleotides read TGTGCCAGTGATAGACAGGGGGTCCGCACAGATACGCAGTATTTT.

The chain has TRBV7-3 and TRBJ2-1; 13 bases align to TRBD2. Looked up from germline, CDR1 is SGHTA and CDR2 is FQGTGA. The trim removed 8 bases at V and 7 bases at J, leaving 5 bases unmatched. The CDR3 spans 14 residues. This CDR3 reads CASGLAGVTNEQFF. The CDR3 DNA reads as TGTGCCAGCGGACTAGCGGGAGTAACTAATGAGCAGTTCTTC.

The chain recombines TRBV25-1 with TRBJ1-2, with unresolved D. The CDR3 is 14 amino acids. Germline V gives CDR1 MGHDK, CDR2 SYGVNS. The V and J ends lost 0 bases and 2 bases respectively, with 7 bases between them. This chain's CDR3 is CASSEYKENYGYTF. The CDR3 nucleotides read TGTGCCAGCAGTGAATATAAAGAGAACTATGGCTACACCTTC.

V is TRBV10-3 and J is TRBJ2-2; 9 bases map to TRBD1. The trim removed 6 bases at V and 7 bases at J, leaving 9 bases unmatched. The germline V gene has CDR1 ENHRY and CDR2 SYGVKD. CDR3 size: 15 residues. CDR3 in DNA: TGTGCCATCAGGAGACTGACAGGGGGTAACGGGGAGCTGTTTTTT. It translates to CAIRRLTGGNGELFF.

The V call is TRBV2, the J call TRBJ2-7; D possibly corresponds to TRBD1 (6 bases). V was cut by 7 bases and J by 2 bases, with 18 bases left in between. This CDR3 region has 15 residues. CDR1 is SNHLY, CDR2 FYNNEI, per germline. CDR3 protein: CASNRRQGLAYEQYF. The CDR3 bases are TGTGCCAGCAACCGACGGCAGGGGTTAGCCTACGAGCAGTACTTC.

The chain combines TRBV30 with TRBJ1-5; 7 bases fit TRBD1. This CDR3 comprises 15 residues. Trimming took 5 bases from V and 8 from J; bases not matched to a gene: 15. Germline V gene sequence: CDR1 GTSNPN, CDR2 SVGIG (reference sequence). The CDR3 here is CAWGFKTGISKPQHF. The DNA of the CDR3 is TGTGCCTGGGGTTTCAAGACAGGGATTAGTAAGCCCCAGCATTTT.

The rearrangement joins TRBV7-9 to TRBJ2-1; 11 nucleotides match TRBD2. The CDR3 has 13 residues. Trimming removed 2 bases from V and 12 bases from J; junction bases left unmatched: 3. Germline-derived CDR1 and CDR2 are SEHNR and FQNEAQ (reference sequence). The DNA for the CDR3 is TGTGCCAGCAGCTTACTAGCGGGAGGTGGGCAGTTCTTC. It specifies CASSLLAGGGQFF.